Below are 8 T cell receptor beta chains sequenced from a single sample in a study of T cell responses to AZD1222 COVID-19 vaccine. Repertoires were generated with immunoSEQ multiplex PCR, while TCRdb's copy carries only in-frame clones and drops some. The sample includes 90,000 or so clones, about 90% seen only once; the top ten take 16%. Material: peripheral blood, obtained on day 0 of AZD1222 vaccination. Receptors were obtained from an adult in good health.

The chain is built from TRBV2 and TRBJ2-1; 8 nucleotides match TRBD2. The CDR3 length is 13 residues. The ends lost 7 bases at V and 5 bases at J; junction bases unmatched: 4. CDR1 is SNHLY, CDR2 FYNNEI, per germline. Here the CDR3 reads CASKGLGNNEQFF. The CDR3 DNA reads TGTGCCAGCAAGGGACTAGGGAACAATGAGCAGTTCTTC.

This chain connects TRBV25-1 to TRBJ2-1, with D possibly being TRBD2 (5 bases). Trimming pared 3 bases from V and 0 bases from J, leaving 12 bases between. Germline CDR1 and CDR2: MGHDK and SYGVNS. This CDR3 has 16 amino acids. As DNA, the CDR3 is TGTGCCAGCAGTGAGCCAAGCGGAAGCTCCTACAATGAGCAGTTCTTC. Translation gives CASSEPSGSSYNEQFF. Complete variable domain (other parts from reference TRBV25-1 and TRBJ2-1): EADIYQTPRYLVIGTGKKITLECSQTMGHDKMYWYQQDPGMELHLIHYSYGVNSTEKGDLSSESTVSRIRTEHFPLTLESARPSHTSQYLCASSEPSGSSYNEQFFGPGTRLTVL.

This sequence joins TRBV6-6 and TRBJ2-7, with TRBD1 identical over 11 bases. The CDR3 length is 14 residues. Germline V gene sequence: CDR1 MNHNY, CDR2 SVGAGI (reference sequence). Trimming took 7 bases from V and 4 from J; bases not matched to a gene: 6. The CDR3 region is CASNNRDRGYEQYF. The CDR3 region has the DNA TGTGCCAGCAACAACCGGGACAGGGGGTACGAGCAGTACTTC.

This chain joins TRBV5-4 and TRBJ2-5; 7 bases line up with TRBD1. Per germline, CDR1 SGHNT and CDR2 YYREEE (reference sequence). The CDR3 is 15 residues long. V shed 1 base, J shed 5 bases, and the junction held 8 bases outside the gene matches. The CDR3, as DNA: TGTGCCAGCAGCTTGTTAGACAGGGTTACGGAGACCCAGTACTTC. This gives the protein CASSLLDRVTETQYF.

The chain's CDR3 is CASNDLETPVYF. The CDR3 nucleotides read TGCGCCAGCAACGATCTTGAAACACCGGTATATTTT. The rearrangement joins TRBV10-2 to TRBJ1-3; D is unresolved. CDR1 is WSHSY and CDR2 is SAAADI in the germline V gene. V was trimmed by 7 bases and J by 14 bases, leaving 18 bases between them. The CDR3 loop spans 12 amino acids.

The V and J genes are TRBV5-1 and TRBJ2-5; TRBD2 agrees at 8 bases. The ends lost 1 base at V and 3 bases at J; junction bases unmatched: 8. CDR3 size: 16 residues. Germline V gene sequence: CDR1 SGHRS, CDR2 YFSETQ. CDR3 DNA sequence: TGCGCCAGCAGCTTGCAGCCCAGCGGGAGCGAAGAGACCCAGTACTTC. It encodes CASSLQPSGSEETQYF.

The chain recombines TRBV5-1 with TRBJ1-6, with a possible D match to TRBD1 (5 bases). V was shortened by 6 bases and J by 6 bases, with 16 bases between the two germline ends. This CDR3 comprises 15 residues. Germline V gene lookup returns CDR1 SGHRS and CDR2 YFSETQ. CDR3 sequence: CASTPKGDLNSPLHF. CDR3 bases: TGCGCCAGCACCCCGAAAGGGGATCTTAATTCACCCCTCCACTTT.

The chain employs TRBV15 and TRBJ2-3; D is possibly TRBD2 (5 bases). The CDR3 length is 13 residues. Per germline, CDR1 LNHNV and CDR2 YYDKDF (reference sequence). The V and J ends lost 5 bases and 5 bases respectively, with 11 bases between them. Written as DNA, the CDR3 is TGTGCCACCAGCCTTGGCCGGGGAGATACGCAGTATTTT. It codes for CATSLGRGDTQYF.